The 4 T cell receptor beta chains reported below all come from one sample, sequenced in a study of tumor and adjacent non-tumor tissue in lung cancer (dated by TCRdb to between 2017 and 2018). RNA was extracted from bulk unsorted tissue and checked for quality with a NanoDrop ND-1000 and an Agilent 2100. Preparation of the library involved multiplex PCR. Sequencing was carried out with an Illumina HiSeq 2500. TCRbeta libraries were constructed through three rounds of nested PCR with primers (Table S4) according to protocols adapted from ARM-PCR. TCRdb reanalyzed the raw reads on its own, using fastp at Q25 for trimming and MiXCR for clone calling, and kept in-frame beta chains. For every CDR3 protein sequence, its rows merge into one entry that carries the most common genes and DNA. This sample is represented by 71,000 or so distinct CDR3 sequences; over 80% of them were singletons. Jointly, the top ten make up about an eighth of the sample.

Sample: lung tumor tissue. The source is a woman aged 45-65 years with non-small cell lung cancer.

Concerning this clonotype: A junction boundary mismatches the germline segment, possibly from a read error. The rearrangement uses TRBV30 and TRBJ1-6, with D perhaps matching TRBD1 (5 bases). The CDR3 has 15 residues. Germline V gene lookup returns CDR1 GTSNPN and CDR2 SVGIG (reference sequence). The CDR3 reads CAWSAGTGGDSHLHF. The CDR3, as DNA: TGTGCCTGGAGCGCCGGGACGGGCGGTGATTCACACCTCCACTTT. Variable domain in full (rest from reference TRBV30 and TRBJ1-6): SQTIHQWPATLVQPVGSPLSLECTVEGTSNPNLYWYRQAAGRGLQLLFYSVGIGQISSEVPQNLSASRPQDRQFILSSKKLLLSDSGFYLCAWSAGTGGDSHLHFGNGTRLTVT.

Regarding this clonotype: The junction departs from the called germline gene at one end, perhaps through a read error. The CDR3 region is CASTQRSIQPLHF. CDR3 coding DNA: TGTGCCAGCACACAGCGTAGCATTCAGCCCCTGCATTTT. The chain recombines TRBV12-3 or TRBV12-4 with TRBJ1-5; D remains ambiguous. The CDR3 runs to 13 residues.

This clonotype showed up many times. A read error may explain this, as a much larger clone is one base away. The rearrangement links TRBV28 to TRBJ2-7, with unresolved D. This CDR3 has 12 amino acids. CDR1 is MDHEN and CDR2 is SYDVKM in the germline V gene. The ends were cut back, 4 bases at V and 4 bases at J, with 8 bases in the middle. The chain's CDR3 is CASSSRAYEQYF. CDR3 DNA sequence: TGTGCCAGCAGTTCACGGGCTTACGAGCAGTACTTC.

In regard to this clonotype: An end of the junction differs from the germline gene, which may be a read error. The V and J genes are TRBV4-1 and TRBJ2-4, with a possible D match to TRBD2 (6 bases). This CDR3 spans 17 amino acids. Germline values: CDR1 MGHRA, CDR2 YSYEKL. The CDR3 loop reads CASSPGGESGGKNIQYF. CDR3 DNA sequence: TGCGCCAGCAGCCCCGGCGGGGAGAGTGGCGGCAAAAACATTCAGTATTTC.